Given below is one TCR beta chain in context. This specimen belongs to a study of T cells after yellow fever vaccination. MiXCR was run by TCRdb on the 5' RACE reads, yielding one entry per CDR3 protein. Of some 560,000 distinct CDR3 sequences listed, 15% to 20% are singletons. Trimming shortened V by 4 bases and J by 6 bases, and 7 bases separated the two germline ends. The CDR3 totals 11 residues. CDR1 DFQATT and CDR2 SNEGSKA come from the germline V gene (reference sequence). The sample here was PBMCs, taken 15 days after the yellow fever booster vaccination. The chain recombines TRBV20-1 with TRBJ2-1; unclear D gene. This sequence originates from a man aged 25 to 45 who received the YFV17D yellow fever vaccine. CDR3 DNA: TGCAGTGCTAAAAGGGTCAATGAGCAGTTCTTC. This encodes CSAKRVNEQFF.